This TCR beta chain originates from a study of blood T cell repertoires in COVID-19. Across the whole study: Acute and convalescent COVID-19 samples came from the United States, Italy and Spain. The analysed material was cDNA or gDNA that came from T cells, B-cell-depleted T cells, or PBMCs.

This CDR3 is 15 amino acids long. Germline CDR1 and CDR2: MNHNY and SVGAGI (reference sequence). V was trimmed by 6 bases and J by 0 bases, leaving 12 bases between them. Per the original methods: Estimated nucleated cell counts came from reference gene primer amplification. The method was immunoSEQ multiplex PCR; TCRdb's version includes in-frame clones alone and lacks a portion of them. Clonal size and the V and J genes are those of that table, whereas D and trimming came from the DNA. The table records 90,000 or so clones, approximately 86% of them present only once. Sample: peripheral blood. This TCR derives from a man between 60 and 75 years old with acute or convalescent COVID-19. The chain recombines TRBV6-6 with TRBJ1-5; D is unclear. The CDR3 DNA follows: TGTGCCAGCAGAGCGACGGAGGGTAGCAATCAGCCCCAGCATTTT. It encodes CASRATEGSNQPQHF.